The 14 T cell receptor beta chains below were found in one sample sequenced in a study of identifying expanded T cells in peripheral blood. Generated by immunoSEQ multiplex PCR, the TCRdb table keeps only in-frame clones and is missing some. The profile covers about 98,000 clones, with roughly 88% appearing a single time and about 14% taken by the ten largest. Specimen: blood. These receptors were taken from a person between 18 and 75 years old in good health.

The rearrangement joins TRBV18 to TRBJ2-7, with 9 bases fitting TRBD1. The CDR3 is 16 residues long. The J segment lost 5 bases and the V segment lost 0 bases, leaving 8 bases of the junction unmatched. Germline V gene data show CDR1 as KGHSH and CDR2 as LQKENI. The CDR3 sequence: CASSPPLGTGKDEQYF. CDR3 bases: TGTGCCAGCTCACCACCACTCGGGACAGGGAAGGACGAGCAGTACTTC.

The chain uses TRBV5-1 and TRBJ1-5, with D possibly being TRBD1 (5 bases). The ends were cut back, 0 bases at V and 8 bases at J, with 15 bases in the middle. Per the germline V gene, CDR1 is SGHRS and CDR2 is YFSETQ. The CDR3 covers 15 residues. The CDR3 DNA sequence: TGCGCCAGCAGCTTGGATGGCAGGGCTAACAAGCCCCAGCATTTT. Translated, it gives CASSLDGRANKPQHF. Based on the CDR3 plus reference TRBV5-1 and TRBJ1-5, the full variable domain is KAGVTQTPRYLIKTRGQQVTLSCSPISGHRSVSWYQQTPGQGLQFLFEYFSETQRNKGNFPGRFSGRQFSNSRSEMNVSTLELGDSALYLCASSLDGRANKPQHFGDGTRLSIL.

This chain connects TRBV18 to TRBJ2-3; D is possibly TRBD2 (5 bases). The CDR3 has 15 residues. V lost 5 bases to trimming and J lost 1 base, with 13 bases between them. In germline, CDR1 is KGHSH, CDR2 LQKENI. The DNA for the CDR3 is TGTGCCAGCTCATTGACTATCCCTCGCACAGATACGCAGTATTTT. It translates to CASSLTIPRTDTQYF.

The genes are TRBV6-6 and TRBJ2-7; D is possibly TRBD2 (6 bases). Germline CDR1 is MNHNY and CDR2 is SVGAGI (reference sequence). V lost 6 bases and J lost 6, with 12 bases in between. This CDR3 is 12 amino acids long. CDR3 nucleotides: TGTGCCAGCAGCGGGGTCGGGGGCGAGCAGTACTTC. Protein: CASSGVGGEQYF.

In nucleotides, the CDR3 is TGCGCCAGCAGTCGCATGACCGGGGAGCTGTTTTTT. Its protein is CASSRMTGELFF. This chain connects TRBV23-1 to TRBJ2-2; D unresolved. TRBV23-1 counts as an open reading frame of uncertain function. The length of the CDR3 is 12 residues. Trimming took 4 bases from V and 5 from J, leaving 5 bases between them.

The rearrangement links TRBV28 to TRBJ2-7; D is perhaps TRBD1 or TRBD2 (5 bases each). Germline V gene sequence: CDR1 MDHEN, CDR2 SYDVKM. V lost 2 bases to trimming and J lost 0 bases, with 14 bases between them. The CDR3 runs to 16 residues. CDR3 amino acids: CASSLAGTDNSYEQYF. In nucleotides, the CDR3 is TGTGCCAGCAGTTTAGCCGGGACGGATAACTCCTACGAGCAGTACTTC.

This chain links TRBV9 with TRBJ2-1; D is tentatively TRBD1 or TRBD2 (5 bases each). The CDR3 sequence is 13 residues long. Germline V CDR1 and CDR2: SGDLS, YYNGEE. V lost 0 bases and J lost 13, with 14 bases in between. The DNA for the CDR3 is TGTGCCAGCAGCGTAGGCCGGGGACCCCTCCAGTTCTTC. Residues: CASSVGRGPLQFF. Filled out from reference TRBV9 and TRBJ2-1, the complete variable domain reads DSGVTQTPKHLITATGQRVTLRCSPRSGDLSVYWYQQSLDQGLQFLIQYYNGEERAKGNILERFSAQQFPDLHSELNLSSLELGDSALYFCASSVGRGPLQFFGPGTRLTVL.

The chain combines TRBV5-1 with TRBJ2-5; TRBD2 agrees at 11 bases. Per germline, CDR1 SGHRS and CDR2 YFSETQ. This CDR3 comprises 16 residues. V was clipped by 1 base and J by 1 base; unmatched bases: 3. The CDR3 bases are TGCGCCAGCAGCTTGTCGCTAGCGGGGGGCCAAGAGACCCAGTACTTC. Amino acid sequence: CASSLSLAGGQETQYF. The full variable domain, with the rest looked up from reference TRBV5-1 and TRBJ2-5, is KAGVTQTPRYLIKTRGQQVTLSCSPISGHRSVSWYQQTPGQGLQFLFEYFSETQRNKGNFPGRFSGRQFSNSRSEMNVSTLELGDSALYLCASSLSLAGGQETQYFGPGTRLLVL.

This chain connects TRBV28 to TRBJ2-3, with 11 bases that match TRBD2. The length of the CDR3 is 16 residues. Germline lookup yields CDR1 MDHEN and CDR2 SYDVKM. V was clipped by 5 bases and J by 3 bases; unmatched bases: 7. The CDR3: CASSTGLAVETDTQYF. CDR3 sequence (DNA): TGTGCCAGCAGTACGGGACTAGCGGTGGAGACAGATACGCAGTATTTT. Filled out from reference TRBV28 and TRBJ2-3, the complete variable domain reads DVKVTQSSRYLVKRTGEKVFLECVQDMDHENMFWYRQDPGLGLRLIYFSYDVKMKEKGDIPEGYSVSREKKERFSLILESASTNQTSMYLCASSTGLAVETDTQYFGPGTRLTVL.

The CDR3 reads CASSFTGKDTQYF. The CDR3, as DNA: TGTGCCAGCAGCTTCACAGGGAAAGATACGCAGTATTTT. The genes are TRBV7-8 and TRBJ2-3, with D possibly TRBD1 on 6 matching bases. With 3 bases removed from V and 5 bases from J, the gap between germline ends came to 9 bases. The CDR3 contains 13 residues. Germline CDR1 SGHVS, CDR2 FQNEAQ. Complete variable domain (other parts from reference TRBV7-8 and TRBJ2-3): GAGVSQSPRYKVAKRGQDVALRCDPISGHVSLFWYQQALGQGPEFLTYFQNEAQLDKSGLPSDRFFAERPEGSVSTLKIQRTQQEDSAVYLCASSFTGKDTQYFGPGTRLTVL.

The J gene is TRBJ1-4, the V gene TRBV4-1; TRBD1 might be the D (6 bases). Per germline, CDR1 MGHRA and CDR2 YSYEKL. Trimming pared 0 bases from V and 6 bases from J, leaving 14 bases between. This CDR3 is 16 amino acids long. CDR3 nucleotide sequence: TGCGCCAGCAGCCAAGATTTGGGGGGCGCGTATGAAAAACTGTTTTTT. This codes for CASSQDLGGAYEKLFF.

The chain recombines TRBV5-4 with TRBJ2-1; D gene uncertain. CDR1 and CDR2 from the germline V gene are SGHNT and YYREEE (reference sequence). CDR3 size: 14 residues. The V and J ends lost 4 bases and 0 bases respectively, with 8 bases between them. CDR3 protein: CASSTDHSYNEQFF. DNA of the CDR3: TGTGCCAGCAGCACCGACCACTCCTACAATGAGCAGTTCTTC.

V is TRBV25-1 and J is TRBJ1-6; no firm D call. Trimming left V 2 bases short and J 0 bases short, with 8 bases between. Germline lookup yields CDR1 MGHDK and CDR2 SYGVNS. The CDR3 is made up of 16 amino acids. CDR3 sequence: CASSEPQSSYNSPLHF. The CDR3 DNA sequence: TGTGCCAGCAGTGAACCTCAGAGCTCCTATAATTCACCCCTCCACTTT.

The rearrangement uses TRBV9 and TRBJ2-1, with 9 bases aligning to TRBD1. From germline, CDR1 is SGDLS and CDR2 YYNGEE. Germline trimming cut 4 bases from V and 4 bases from J; bases unmatched to any gene: 6. The CDR3 is 15 residues long. The CDR3 region has the DNA TGTGCCAGCAGCCCTCGGGACAGGGATTACAATGAGCAGTTCTTC. The encoded protein is CASSPRDRDYNEQFF.